A single sample gave rise to the 25 T cell receptor beta chains below, sequenced in a study of cytomegalovirus exposure and HLA in healthy donors. Data came from immunoSEQ multiplex PCR; TCRdb stores just in-frame clones and leaves some out. The sample contains 60,000 or so clones, about 91% of which appear only once. Sequenced sample: PBMCs. The receptors shown here come from a woman aged 18 to 35 in good health and CMV-seronegative.

This chain links TRBV6-1 with TRBJ1-1; no definite D call. Germline CDR1 and CDR2: MNHNS and SASEGT. The CDR3 length is 12 residues. V lost 7 bases and J lost 0, with 6 bases in between. CDR3 bases: TGTGCCAGCATTCGAGTGAACACTGAAGCTTTCTTT. It codes for CASIRVNTEAFF.

The chain joins TRBV6-1 to TRBJ2-1; unclear D gene. This CDR3 comprises 14 residues. Trimming pared 8 bases from V and 7 bases from J, leaving 18 bases between. Germline assignment: CDR1 MNHNS and CDR2 SASEGT. The CDR3 is CASATINSVNEQFF. As DNA, the CDR3 is TGTGCCAGCGCCACGATAAACTCTGTGAATGAGCAGTTCTTC.

This CDR3 is CASSRVFSLNQPQHF. The CDR3 nucleotides are TGTGCCAGTAGTAGAGTTTTCTCTCTCAATCAGCCCCAGCATTTT. This sequence joins TRBV19 and TRBJ1-5; the D is unclear. The length of the CDR3 is 15 residues. The germline V gene has CDR1 LNHDA and CDR2 SQIVND (reference sequence). The V end was cut by 4 bases, the J end by 3 bases, with 13 bases between.

The rearrangement uses TRBV5-1 and TRBJ1-1; 8 nucleotides align to TRBD1. The CDR3 runs to 14 residues. Trimming took 4 bases from V and 5 from J; bases not matched to a gene: 7. The germline gives CDR1 SGHRS, CDR2 YFSETQ. This chain's CDR3 is CASSRTGYGTEAFF. The CDR3 DNA sequence: TGCGCCAGCAGCCGGACAGGGTATGGTACTGAAGCTTTCTTT.

This sequence joins TRBV27 and TRBJ2-5, with 7 bases that match TRBD2. Trimming at V came to 8 bases and at J to 6 bases, leaving 6 bases not matched to a gene. CDR1 is MNHEY and CDR2 is SMNVEV in the germline V gene (reference sequence). CDR3 length equals 12 residues. This chain's CDR3 is CASATGGKTQYF. The CDR3 nucleotides read TGTGCCAGCGCGACGGGGGGAAAGACCCAGTACTTC.

This rearrangement joins TRBV6-1 to TRBJ2-3; 7 bases line up with TRBD2. J was trimmed by 3 bases and V by 3 bases; bases with no gene match: 6. Looked up from germline, CDR1 is MNHNS and CDR2 is SASEGT. The CDR3 runs to 15 residues. The CDR3 nucleotides read TGTGCCAGCAGTGATCCGAGCGGGGTTACAGATACGCAGTATTTT. This translates into CASSDPSGVTDTQYF.

The V and J genes are TRBV27 and TRBJ1-1; tentatively, D is TRBD1 (5 bases). The CDR3 sequence is 13 residues long. Germline CDR1 reads MNHEY; CDR2 reads SMNVEV (reference sequence). The V and J ends lost 2 bases and 6 bases respectively, with 10 bases between them. The CDR3 reads CASSLGAYAEAFF. The CDR3 DNA reads as TGTGCCAGCAGTTTAGGGGCATACGCTGAAGCTTTCTTT.

The genes are TRBV20-1 and TRBJ2-7, with TRBD1 as a possible D gene (6 bases). The germline gives CDR1 DFQATT, CDR2 SNEGSKA (reference sequence). Trimming took off 5 bases at V and 5 bases at J, with 10 bases between the two ends. CDR3 length: 11 amino acids. The CDR3 sequence is CSAGTSDEQYF. The CDR3 region has the DNA TGCAGTGCTGGGACAAGCGACGAGCAGTACTTC.

This chain links TRBV9 with TRBJ1-5; no clear D. CDR1 is SGDLS and CDR2 is YYNGEE in the germline V gene. This CDR3 has 14 residues. V was shortened by 0 bases and J by 5 bases, with 9 bases between the two germline ends. The CDR3 nucleotides read TGTGCCAGCAGCGTAGGAGGGTACGATCAGCCCCAGCATTTT. Translated: CASSVGGYDQPQHF.

This chain joins TRBV19 and TRBJ1-6; weak D call: TRBD1 (6 bases). Trimming removed 5 bases at V and 10 bases at J, with 18 bases between. There are 15 residues in the CDR3. Germline-derived CDR1 and CDR2 are LNHDA and SQIVND (reference sequence). The CDR3 region is CASSLRTDLLSPLHF. The DNA of the CDR3 is TGTGCCAGTAGTCTTCGGACAGACCTACTCTCACCCCTCCACTTT. The whole variable domain, filled in from reference TRBV19 and TRBJ1-6, reads DGGITQSPKYLFRKEGQNVTLSCEQNLNHDAMYWYRQDPGQGLRLIYYSQIVNDFQKGDIAEGYSVSREKKESFPLTVTSAQKNPTAFYLCASSLRTDLLSPLHFGNGTRLTVT.

The rearrangement joins TRBV29-1 to TRBJ1-1; 7 positions agree with TRBD1. Germline V lookup: CDR1 SQVTM, CDR2 ANQGSEA. This CDR3 comprises 10 residues. The CDR3 spells CTGGLTEAFF. The CDR3, as DNA: TGCACAGGGGGACTCACTGAAGCTTTCTTT.

The genes are TRBV4-1 and TRBJ2-5; perhaps TRBD2 as D (5 bases). The CDR3 has 15 residues. The germline CDR1 and CDR2 sequences are MGHRA and YSYEKL. The V gene lost 6 bases and the J gene lost 5 bases, with 19 bases spanning the gap. The chain's CDR3 is CASSSRERGRETQYF. The CDR3 region has the DNA TGCGCCAGCAGTTCAAGGGAGAGAGGTCGGGAGACCCAGTACTTC.

The V call is TRBV6-6, the J call TRBJ2-3; no definite D call. The V gene lost 7 bases and the J gene lost 2 bases, with 10 bases spanning the gap. CDR3 length: 13 residues. The germline gives CDR1 MNHNY, CDR2 SVGAGI (reference sequence). The DNA for the CDR3 is TGTGCCAGCACCCCCCTAGACACAGATACGCAGTATTTT. Protein: CASTPLDTDTQYF.

This chain links TRBV5-6 with TRBJ1-2; D is ambiguous. Germline lookup yields CDR1 SGHDT and CDR2 YYEEEE. The CDR3 is 15 amino acids. The V gene lost 1 base and the J gene lost 2 bases, with 12 bases spanning the gap. The CDR3 DNA is TGTGCCAGCAGCTTGAGGAGAGGCGGGAACTATGGCTACACCTTC. Translating gives CASSLRRGGNYGYTF.

The DNA of the CDR3 is TGTGCCTGGATCCGGGACAGGTCGAACACTGAAGCTTTCTTT. Translation: CAWIRDRSNTEAFF. V is TRBV30 and J is TRBJ1-1; 8 bases line up with TRBD1. This CDR3 comprises 14 residues. Per germline, CDR1 GTSNPN and CDR2 SVGIG (reference sequence). V dropped 4 bases and J dropped 1; count of bases not matched to a gene: 5.

The chain is built from TRBV5-6 and TRBJ2-2; D gene uncertain. Germline V gene data show CDR1 as SGHDT and CDR2 as YYEEEE. Trimming left V 0 bases short and J 1 base short, with 16 bases between. The CDR3 totals 18 residues. The CDR3: CASSLGALQSQNTGELFF. DNA of the CDR3: TGTGCCAGCAGCTTGGGGGCCTTGCAGTCCCAGAACACCGGGGAGCTGTTTTTT.

The rearrangement uses TRBV30 and TRBJ1-2; 8 bases are shared with TRBD1. J was trimmed by 1 base and V by 4 bases; bases with no gene match: 5. The CDR3 spans 14 residues. The V gene's germline CDR1 is GTSNPN and CDR2 SVGIG (reference sequence). CDR3 coding DNA: TGTGCCTGGACAGGGGGCGATTATAACTATGGCTACACCTTC. Its translation: CAWTGGDYNYGYTF.

The genes are TRBV19 and TRBJ2-3; 13 positions agree with TRBD2. The CDR3 consists of 16 residues. V trimming: 4 bases; J trimming: 3 bases; junction bases outside the gene matches: 4. Looked up from germline, CDR1 is LNHDA and CDR2 is SQIVND (reference sequence). The CDR3 here is CASSTGLAGVTDTQYF. CDR3 coding DNA: TGTGCCAGTAGTACTGGACTAGCGGGAGTAACAGATACGCAGTATTTT.

The chain employs TRBV21-1 and TRBJ1-6; the table assigns TRBD1, which was not confirmed against the DNA. TRBV21-1 is a pseudogene. This CDR3 spans 13 amino acids. The CDR3 sequence is CASSIQPQGALHF. The DNA for the CDR3 is TGTGCCAGCAGCATCCAACCACAGGGCGCCCTCCACTTT.

The chain employs TRBV6-6 and TRBJ2-5; no clear D. The V gene's germline CDR1 is MNHNY and CDR2 SVGAGI (reference sequence). This CDR3 contains 13 residues. Trimming took 0 bases from V and 5 from J, leaving 7 bases between them. CDR3 nucleotides: TGTGCCAGCAGTTACTCGGAGAGGGAGACCCAGTACTTC. As protein: CASSYSERETQYF.

The chain uses TRBV9 and TRBJ1-5; no firm D call. The germline V gene has CDR1 SGDLS and CDR2 YYNGEE. Deletions cut 3 bases from V and 0 bases from J, with 10 bases between. This CDR3 is 15 amino acids long. The CDR3 DNA sequence: TGTGCCAGCAGCGCGAGTGTTTATAGCAATCAGCCCCAGCATTTT. Amino acids: CASSASVYSNQPQHF.

Only one count was recorded for this clone. This chain links TRBV30 with TRBJ1-1; D gene uncertain. There are 12 residues in the CDR3. Trimming took off 2 bases at V and 0 bases at J, with 4 bases between the two ends. The germline gives CDR1 GTSNPN, CDR2 SVGIG (reference sequence). CDR3 sequence: CAWSLMNTEAFF. The DNA of the CDR3 is TGTGCCTGGAGTCTAATGAACACTGAAGCTTTCTTT.

The genes are TRBV7-2 and TRBJ2-3; 7 bases line up with TRBD2. This CDR3 region has 14 residues. Trimming removed 3 bases from V and 6 bases from J; junction bases left unmatched: 6. Per the germline V gene, CDR1 is SGHTA and CDR2 is FQGNSA. The DNA of the CDR3 is TGTGCCAGCAGCTTGCCCCCACTAGCGGATACGCAGTATTTT. Amino acids: CASSLPPLADTQYF.

The chain uses TRBV20-1 and TRBJ2-1, with D hard to call. V lost 2 bases to trimming and J lost 8 bases, with 7 bases between them. Germline loops: CDR1 DFQATT, CDR2 SNEGSKA (reference sequence). The CDR3 contains 11 residues. The CDR3 DNA is TGCAGTGCTAGACAGTTCGATGAGCAGTTCTTC. It codes for CSARQFDEQFF.

This chain connects TRBV25-1 to TRBJ1-1; no firm D call. The CDR3 has 14 amino acids. The germline gives CDR1 MGHDK, CDR2 SYGVNS. Trimming cost V 6 bases and J 1 base, with 12 bases left between them. For the CDR3, the DNA is TGTGCCAGCAGCCACAGCCAGGCGAACACTGAAGCTTTCTTT. This encodes CASSHSQANTEAFF.